These T cell receptor beta chains were read from a single sample in a study of PD-L1 blockade in urothelial cancer. TCRdb's table, derived via immunoSEQ multiplex PCR, lists solely in-frame clones and lacks some. The data show about 110,000 clones, around 93% seen once. The sample here was PBMCs, taken around atezolizumab (anti-PD-L1) treatment. Receptors were obtained from a man aged 55 to 69 with urothelial cancer. Both conserved end residues are part of each CDR3. The D gene is left open where the match is weak. Expanded clones are given a class, and other clones once, few, many or no size at all.

>TRBV7-2|NA|TRBD2|TRBJ2-1
TGTGCCAGCAGCGTGACGCGGGGGAATAATGAGCAGTTCTTC
CASSVTRGNNEQFF
>TRBV5-1|NA|TRBD2|TRBJ2-1
TGCGCCAGCAGCTTTCTTGCGGGAGGGCCCCTCAATGAGCAGTTCTTC
CASSFLAGGPLNEQFF
>TRBV5-1|NA|TRBD1|TRBJ2-3
TGCGCCAGCAGCTCGGGACAGGGATCAGATACGCAGTATTTT
CASSSGQGSDTQYF
>TRBV19|NA|NA|TRBJ1-1
TGTGCCAGTAGTGCCCAAGGGGAGAACACTGAAGCTTTCTTT
CASSAQGENTEAFF
>TRBV28|NA|NA|TRBJ2-1
TGTGCCAGCAGCTCCGGAGCCTACAATGAGCAGTTCTTC
CASSSGAYNEQFF
>TRBV19|NA|NA|TRBJ2-6
TGTGCCAGTAGTATCCAGGGGACCGGGGCCAACGTCCTGACTTTC
CASSIQGTGANVLTF
>TRBV5-1|NA|NA|TRBJ1-4
TGCGCCAGCAGCCTCGGGACGGGAGTTGAAAAACTGTTTTTT
CASSLGTGVEKLFF
>TRBV4-1|NA|TRBD2|TRBJ2-5
TGCGCCAGCAGCCCCTCTAGCGGGGGACACCAAGAGACCCAGTACTTC
CASSPSSGGHQETQYF
>TRBV7-9|NA|TRBD2|TRBJ2-7
TGTGCCAGCAGCTTAGGTCGGGGGGATGGGTACGAGCAGTACTTC
CASSLGRGDGYEQYF
>TRBV6-8|NA|TRBD2|TRBJ2-7
TGTGCCAGCAGTCCCGCGGGAGGCAGCCCCTACGAGCAGTACTTC
CASSPAGGSPYEQYF
>TRBV19|NA|TRBD2|TRBJ2-7
TGTGCCAGTAGTATCAGAGCGGGAGCCTACGAGCAGTACTTC
CASSIRAGAYEQYF
>TRBV5-8|NA|NA|TRBJ2-5
TGTGCCAGCACCAAGACAGTGAAAGAGACCCAGTACTTC
CASTKTVKETQYF
>TRBV5-1|NA|TRBD1|TRBJ1-1
TGCGCCAGCAGCATAGGCGGGACAGGGTTTATCACTGAAGCTTTCTTT
CASSIGGTGFITEAFF
>TRBV5-5|NA|NA|TRBJ2-3
TGTGCCAGCACCCAGTACAGCACAGATACGCAGTATTTT
CASTQYSTDTQYF
>TRBV5-1|NA|TRBD1|TRBJ1-2
TGCGCCAGCAGGTCAGGACAGGTGAATAACTATGGCTACACCTTC
CASRSGQVNNYGYTF
>TRBV29-1|NA|TRBD2|TRBJ2-1
TGCAGCGCAGACCTAGCGGGGGCTCGGAGCTCCTACAATGAGCAGTTCTTC
CSADLAGARSSYNEQFF
>TRBV23-1|NA|NA|TRBJ1-2
TGCGCCAGCAGTCATCAGGGATGCTACACCTTC
CASSHQGCYTF
>TRBV10-3|NA|TRBD1|TRBJ1-3
TGTGCCACCGAAGGGGGACAGGGCTCAGGAAACACCATATATTTT
CATEGGQGSGNTIYF
>TRBV4-2|NA|NA|TRBJ2-6
TGTGCCAGCAGCCAAGTGTCGATTTTAGGGGGCTCTGGGGCCAACGTCCTGACTTTC
CASSQVSILGGSGANVLTF
>TRBV29-1|NA|NA|TRBJ2-3
TGCAGCGCTAGCTCCGGGGTTAGCACAGATACGCAGTATTTT
CSASSGVSTDTQYF
>TRBV27|NA|TRBD2|TRBJ2-5
TGTGCCAGCAGGCGCATCGGGACTAGAGAGACCCAGTACTTC
CASRRIGTRETQYF
>TRBV7-9|NA|NA|TRBJ2-7
TGTGCCAGCAGCTTAATGTGGGAGAACTCCTACGAGCAGTACTTC
CASSLMWENSYEQYF
>TRBV4-3|NA|NA|TRBJ1-4
TGCGCCAGCAGCCAAGATCGGGGAATCGGTGAAAAACTGTTTTTT
CASSQDRGIGEKLFF
>TRBV7-2|NA|TRBD2|TRBJ2-7
TGTGCCAGCAGGTTGCTAGCCGGGAGGGCCGCGGTCGGCGAGCAGTACTTC
CASRLLAGRAAVGEQYF
>TRBV5-4|NA|TRBD1|TRBJ2-3
TGTGCCAGCAGCGGGACAGGTGCGGATACGCAGTATTTT
CASSGTGADTQYF
>TRBV21-1|NA|NA|TRBJ2-3
TGTGCCAGCAGCAAAGCGCTAGCGGGGTACACAGATACGCAGTATTTT
CASSKALAGYTDTQYF
>TRBV7-2|NA|TRBD2|TRBJ2-3
TGTGCCAGCAGCCCCTGGACTAGCTTAGATACGCAGTATTTT
CASSPWTSLDTQYF
>TRBV5-1|NA|NA|TRBJ2-1
TGCGCCAGCAGCGTGACCAGAGGGAGGACCAATGAGCAGTTCTTC
CASSVTRGRTNEQFF
>TRBV7-2|NA|NA|TRBJ1-2
TGTGCCAGCAGCTTGGGCCCTCAGGGCTATGGCTACACCTTC
CASSLGPQGYGYTF
>TRBV5-4|NA|NA|TRBJ2-5
TGTGCCAGCAGCTTCTCGCAAGAGACCCAGTACTTC
CASSFSQETQYF
>TRBV28|NA|NA|TRBJ2-2
TGTGCCAGCAGTTTACGGTCGTACGGGAAGGCGGTTGTTGGGGAGCTGTTTTTT
CASSLRSYGKAVVGELFF
>TRBV19|once|TRBD2|TRBJ2-5
TGTGCCAGTAGTATAGGACTAGCGGGAGTGAACCACCAAGAGACCCAGTACTTC
CASSIGLAGVNHQETQYF
>TRBV23-1|NA|TRBD1|TRBJ1-4
TGCGCCAGCATTACAAGGACTGACAGGGGGAAGGGGAAGGTTGGGACTAATGAAAAACTGTTTTTT
CASITRTDRGKGKVGTNEKLFF
>TRBV7-8|NA|NA|TRBJ2-5
TGTGCCAGCAGCCGGACGGGGCAAGAGACCCAGTACTTC
CASSRTGQETQYF
>TRBV7-9|NA|NA|TRBJ1-4
TGTGCCAGCAGCTTACCCGGACAGCCAGATGAAAAACTGTTTTTT
CASSLPGQPDEKLFF
>TRBV4-1|once|TRBD2|TRBJ2-3
TGCGCCAGCAGCCAAGAGGTCAATAGCGGGGGCCTTAGCACAGATACGCAGTATTTT
CASSQEVNSGGLSTDTQYF
>TRBV7-2|once|NA|TRBJ2-3
TGTGCCAGCAGCTTGGCGGTCACAGATACGCAGTATTTT
CASSLAVTDTQYF
>TRBV20-1|NA|NA|TRBJ2-5
TGCAGTGCTGCGCCCGCGGAGACCCAGTACTTC
CSAAPAETQYF
>TRBV2|NA|TRBD1|TRBJ1-2
TGTGCCAGCAGTGAAGCTGGCCTAGGGACAGGGGGCGGCTACACCTTC
CASSEAGLGTGGGYTF
>TRBV15|NA|TRBD1|TRBJ2-3
TGTGCCACCACCCCCACCCTGACCGGGACAGGGGGCGAAGATACGCAGTATTTT
CATTPTLTGTGGEDTQYF